What follows are 25 T cell receptor beta chains derived from one specimen sequenced in a study of shared clonotypes between healthy human individuals. The data were produced by immunoSEQ multiplex PCR, yet TCRdb's version contains in-frame clones alone and is incomplete. The sample has 950,000 to 1,300,000 clones, about 74% seen once. The source material was memory CD4+ T cells sorted from blood. Subset noted: CD45RA-negative fraction. All receptors come from a man between 18 and 35 years old in good health.

The V call is TRBV7-2, the J call TRBJ2-7; 9 bases fit TRBD1. With 4 bases clipped from V and 4 bases from J, the junction kept 14 bases outside the gene matches. This CDR3 comprises 17 residues. Germline CDR1 and CDR2: SGHTA and FQGNSA. CDR3 sequence: CASSYIYSGTGPYEQYF. In DNA form, the CDR3 reads TGTGCCAGCAGCTACATATACTCCGGGACAGGGCCATACGAGCAGTACTTC.

V gene TRBV28 combines with J gene TRBJ1-2; 9 nucleotides align to TRBD1. The CDR3 loop spans 15 amino acids. From germline, CDR1 is MDHEN and CDR2 SYDVKM. V was clipped by 5 bases and J by 6 bases; unmatched bases: 10. The CDR3 spells CASSPGDRDIDGYTF. The CDR3 DNA reads as TGTGCCAGCAGTCCAGGGGACAGGGATATAGATGGCTACACCTTC.

Remarks on this clone: A read error may account for a junction end that differs from germline. The chain couples TRBV5-1 to TRBJ2-2; 10 bases agree with TRBD1. Germline V gene lookup returns CDR1 SGHRS and CDR2 YFSETQ. This CDR3 is built from 15 residues. CDR3 loop: CASSFRTGGTGELFF. Here the CDR3 DNA reads TGTGCCAGCAGCTTCCGGACAGGGGGCACCGGGGAGCTGTTTTTT.

The chain joins TRBV30 to TRBJ2-3; TRBD2 might be the D (6 bases). The CDR3 is 16 residues long. Germline V gene lookup returns CDR1 GTSNPN and CDR2 SVGIG (reference sequence). Trimming cost V 4 bases and J 0 bases, with 17 bases left between them. The CDR3 protein is CAWIPYGRLSTDTQYF. CDR3 DNA sequence: TGTGCCTGGATCCCCTACGGGAGACTTAGCACAGATACGCAGTATTTT.

V gene TRBV19 combines with J gene TRBJ2-1; 8 bases fit TRBD2. The germline CDR1 and CDR2 sequences are LNHDA and SQIVND (reference sequence). This CDR3 spans 14 amino acids. With 1 base clipped from V and 9 bases from J, the junction kept 5 bases outside the gene matches. CDR3 amino acids: CASSIAGGPPEQFF. In DNA form, the CDR3 reads TGTGCCAGTAGTATAGCGGGAGGGCCCCCTGAGCAGTTCTTC.

Concerning this clone: This CDR3 is also generated by other DNA sequences in the sample. The V call is TRBV27, the J call TRBJ1-6; D gene ambiguous. Germline values: CDR1 MNHEY, CDR2 SMNVEV (reference sequence). CDR3 length: 13 residues. V dropped 4 bases and J dropped 7 bases, with 8 bases sitting between them. The CDR3 region is CASSYRENSPLHF. CDR3 nucleotides: TGTGCCAGCAGTTATCGGGAAAATTCACCCCTCCACTTT.

In its sample, this clone was seen once. The genes are TRBV4-1 and TRBJ1-4; TRBD1 agrees at 9 bases. Germline loops: CDR1 MGHRA, CDR2 YSYEKL. V was pared by 0 bases and J by 8 bases, with 4 bases of the junction left unmatched. The length of the CDR3 is 15 residues. The CDR3 is CASSQDWTGVEKLFF. CDR3 DNA sequence: TGCGCCAGCAGCCAAGATTGGACAGGGGTGGAAAAACTGTTTTTT.

The chain recombines TRBV1 with TRBJ1-5; the table's TRBD1 call for D was not verified on the DNA. TRBV1 is recorded as a pseudogene. This CDR3 contains 14 residues. The CDR3 loop reads CTSSPYHGHQPQHF. The DNA of the CDR3 is TGCACCAGCAGCCCCTACCATGGGCATCAGCCCCAGCATTTT.

The chain employs TRBV10-3 and TRBJ1-2, with D uncertain. The V and J ends lost 8 bases and 8 bases respectively, with 18 bases between them. The CDR3 spans 13 residues. Germline V gives CDR1 ENHRY, CDR2 SYGVKD. In DNA, the CDR3 is TGTGCCATCGGTCCGGACCTTGGAGGGGGCTACACCTTC. It codes for CAIGPDLGGGYTF.

The chain combines TRBV27 with TRBJ2-2; TRBD2 agrees at 8 bases. CDR1 is MNHEY, CDR2 SMNVEV, per germline (reference sequence). The V segment lost 8 bases and the J segment 5 bases; nucleotides outside the gene matches: 13. This CDR3 spans 16 amino acids. CDR3 amino acids: CASGFGRESGTGELFF. CDR3 bases: TGTGCCAGCGGCTTCGGGAGGGAATCGGGAACCGGGGAGCTGTTTTTT.

The chain joins TRBV4-3 to TRBJ2-2, with 13 bases matching TRBD2. The germline V gene encodes CDR1 LGHNA and CDR2 YSLEER. The J segment lost 5 bases and the V segment lost 3 bases, leaving 3 bases of the junction unmatched. The CDR3 runs 16 residues. The CDR3 coding sequence is TGCGCCAGCAGCCAGGGGACTAGCGGGAATACCGGGGAGCTGTTTTTT. Translating it yields CASSQGTSGNTGELFF.

The CDR3 here is CASSEWGLREQFF. CDR3 bases: TGTGCCAGCAGTGAATGGGGTCTAAGAGAGCAGTTCTTC. The rearrangement links TRBV6-5 to TRBJ2-1; D not resolved. The CDR3 consists of 13 residues. V was cut by 5 bases and J by 10 bases, with 15 bases left in between. Germline V gene data show CDR1 as MNHEY and CDR2 as SVGAGI.

This clone was seen many times. V and J are TRBV28 and TRBJ2-7; D might be TRBD1 (7 bases). The CDR3 has 15 residues. From germline, CDR1 is MDHEN and CDR2 SYDVKM. Trimming cost V 6 bases and J 1 base, with 16 bases left between them. CDR3: CASRAAQGTSYEQYF. In DNA, the CDR3 is TGTGCCAGCAGGGCGGCACAGGGGACTTCCTACGAGCAGTACTTC.

This clone was counted between two and nine times. The rearrangement joins TRBV6-6 to TRBJ1-1, with 7 bases lining up with TRBD1. Germline loops: CDR1 MNHNY, CDR2 SVGAGI (reference sequence). The CDR3 sequence is 15 residues long. With 8 bases clipped from V and 2 bases from J, the junction kept 11 bases outside the gene matches. The CDR3 here is CASRREGARNTEAFF. Written as DNA, the CDR3 is TGTGCCAGCCGTAGGGAGGGGGCCCGTAACACTGAAGCTTTCTTT.

Concerning this clone: This could be a read error, since a much larger clone is one nucleotide away. This rearrangement joins TRBV28 to TRBJ1-6; 9 bases are a match to TRBD1. Germline V gene lookup returns CDR1 MDHEN and CDR2 SYDVKM. CDR3 length: 15 amino acids. V shed 6 bases, J shed 6 bases, and the junction held 6 bases outside the gene matches. This CDR3 is CASSTGTGSNSPLHF. Here the CDR3 DNA reads TGTGCCAGCAGCACCGGGACAGGGAGTAATTCACCCCTCCACTTT.

The chain joins TRBV5-1 to TRBJ2-1; a weak D match, TRBD1 (6 bases). In germline, CDR1 is SGHRS, CDR2 YFSETQ. This CDR3 has 14 residues. Trimming took 7 bases from V and 10 from J, leaving 21 bases between them. In DNA form, the CDR3 reads TGCGCCAGCGATCAACAGGGTGACCTCAGGGAGCAGTTCTTC. This sequence encodes CASDQQGDLREQFF.

Remarks on this clone: The identical CDR3 is also encoded by other nucleotide sequences in the sample. The chain recombines TRBV7-8 with TRBJ2-3; unclear D gene. The CDR3 is made up of 12 amino acids. In germline, CDR1 is SGHVS, CDR2 FQNEAQ. With 5 bases removed from V and 2 bases from J, the gap between germline ends came to 5 bases. As DNA, the CDR3 is TGTGCCAGCAGCCTCTCCACAGATACGCAGTATTTT. It is translated as CASSLSTDTQYF.

The chain joins TRBV5-1 to TRBJ2-7; 9 nucleotides agree with TRBD1. Germline V lookup: CDR1 SGHRS, CDR2 YFSETQ. This CDR3 is built from 15 residues. The J segment lost 3 bases and the V segment lost 6 bases, leaving 10 bases of the junction unmatched. The CDR3 DNA reads as TGCGCCAGCACCCTCTCCGGGACAGGGAGCTACGAGCAGTACTTC. Translated: CASTLSGTGSYEQYF.

The genes are TRBV10-3 and TRBJ2-3, with 7 bases matching TRBD1. The germline V gene has CDR1 ENHRY and CDR2 SYGVKD. The CDR3 loop spans 15 amino acids. Unmatched junction bases numbered 10, after V lost 4 bases and J lost 6 bases. CDR3 sequence: CAISGGTESYDTQYF. In DNA form, the CDR3 reads TGTGCCATCAGTGGAGGGACAGAATCGTACGATACGCAGTATTTT.

In this sample, this clone turned up once. The rearrangement uses TRBV18 and TRBJ1-1, with a weak D call TRBD1 (6 bases). Germline lookup yields CDR1 KGHSH and CDR2 LQKENI. Trimming pared 7 bases from V and 2 bases from J, leaving 20 bases between. The CDR3 is made up of 16 amino acids. This CDR3 reads CASFVPGAVRNTEAFF. The DNA of the CDR3 is TGTGCCAGCTTTGTACCGGGGGCTGTGAGAAACACTGAAGCTTTCTTT. Variable domain in full (rest from reference TRBV18 and TRBJ1-1): NAGVMQNPRHLVRRRGQEARLRCSPMKGHSHVYWYRQLPEEGLKFMVYLQKENIIDESGMPKERFSAEFPKEGPSILRIQQVVRGDSAAYFCASFVPGAVRNTEAFFGQGTRLTVV.

The chain recombines TRBV7-9 with TRBJ2-3, with 8 nucleotides matching TRBD2. CDR1 and CDR2 from the germline V gene are SEHNR and FQNEAQ (reference sequence). CDR3 length: 17 amino acids. The trim removed 6 bases at V and 3 bases at J, leaving 14 bases unmatched. The CDR3 protein is CASRVPGGVTSTDTQYF. The CDR3 DNA follows: TGTGCCAGCAGGGTCCCGGGGGGGGTTACGAGTACAGATACGCAGTATTTT.

This chain uses TRBV5-1 with TRBJ2-1, with 12 nucleotides matching TRBD1. Germline V gene data show CDR1 as SGHRS and CDR2 as YFSETQ. V was pared by 4 bases and J by 7 bases, with 9 bases of the junction left unmatched. The CDR3 runs to 16 residues. CDR3 sequence (DNA): TGCGCCAGCAGCCCGTCCGGGACAGGGGGCGTGAATGAGCAGTTCTTC. Its translation: CASSPSGTGGVNEQFF.

The chain links TRBV19 to TRBJ1-2; 7 nucleotides agree with TRBD1. Trimming cost V 5 bases and J 7 bases; bases outside gene matches: 13. The CDR3 sequence is 15 residues long. Germline CDR1 and CDR2: LNHDA and SQIVND (reference sequence). The CDR3 is CASSRRGEGAGGYTF. The CDR3 DNA is TGTGCCAGTAGTCGACGAGGAGAGGGGGCGGGTGGCTACACCTTC.

The chain joins TRBV2 to TRBJ1-4; D remains unclear. The CDR3 is 14 amino acids. Germline V gives CDR1 SNHLY, CDR2 FYNNEI. Deletions cut 8 bases from V and 4 bases from J, with 14 bases between. Written as DNA, the CDR3 is TGTGCCAGCGGCCCGGGCCTTAGTAATGAAAAACTGTTTTTT. It is translated as CASGPGLSNEKLFF.

This clone was found a few times. The rearrangement uses TRBV10-3 and TRBJ1-5, with TRBD1 as a possible D gene (5 bases). Germline lookup yields CDR1 ENHRY and CDR2 SYGVKD. V dropped 2 bases and J dropped 2 bases, with 16 bases sitting between them. The CDR3 sequence is 17 residues long. Here the CDR3 DNA reads TGTGCCATCAGTGAGAATATCGGCAGGGAGGGCAATCAGCCCCAGCATTTT. Translation gives CAISENIGREGNQPQHF.